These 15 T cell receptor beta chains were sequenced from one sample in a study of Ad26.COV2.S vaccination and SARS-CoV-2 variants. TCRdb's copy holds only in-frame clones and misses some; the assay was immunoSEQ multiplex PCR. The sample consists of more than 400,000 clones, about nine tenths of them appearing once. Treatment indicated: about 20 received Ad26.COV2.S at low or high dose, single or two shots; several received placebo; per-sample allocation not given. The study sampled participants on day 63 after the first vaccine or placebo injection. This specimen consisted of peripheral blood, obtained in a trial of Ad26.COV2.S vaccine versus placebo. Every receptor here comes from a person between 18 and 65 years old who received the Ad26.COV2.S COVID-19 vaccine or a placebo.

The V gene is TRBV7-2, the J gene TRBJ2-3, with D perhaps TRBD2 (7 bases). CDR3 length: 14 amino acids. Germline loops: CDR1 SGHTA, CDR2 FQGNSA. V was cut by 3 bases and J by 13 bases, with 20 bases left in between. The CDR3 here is CASSFGGGQVWKYF. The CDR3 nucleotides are TGTGCCAGCAGCTTTGGGGGGGGCCAGGTCTGGAAGTATTTT. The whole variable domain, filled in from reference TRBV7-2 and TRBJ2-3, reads GAGVSQSPSNKVTEKGKDVELRCDPISGHTALYWYRQSLGQGLEFLIYFQGNSAPDKSGLPSDRFSAERTGGSVSTLTIQRTQQEDSAVYLCASSFGGGQVWKYFGPGTRLTVL.

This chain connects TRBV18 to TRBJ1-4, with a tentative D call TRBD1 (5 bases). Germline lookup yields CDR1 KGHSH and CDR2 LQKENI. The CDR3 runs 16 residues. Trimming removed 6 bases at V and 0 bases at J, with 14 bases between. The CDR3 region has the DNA TGTGCCAGCTCCCCCCTTCGGGGGGCAACTAATGAAAAACTGTTTTTT. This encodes CASSPLRGATNEKLFF.

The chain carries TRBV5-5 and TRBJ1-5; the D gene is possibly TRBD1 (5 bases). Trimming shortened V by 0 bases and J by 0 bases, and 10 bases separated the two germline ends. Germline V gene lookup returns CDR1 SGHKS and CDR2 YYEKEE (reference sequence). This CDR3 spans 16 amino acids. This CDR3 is CASSLAGGASNQPQHF. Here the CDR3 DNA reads TGTGCCAGCAGCTTGGCGGGCGGGGCTAGCAATCAGCCCCAGCATTTT.

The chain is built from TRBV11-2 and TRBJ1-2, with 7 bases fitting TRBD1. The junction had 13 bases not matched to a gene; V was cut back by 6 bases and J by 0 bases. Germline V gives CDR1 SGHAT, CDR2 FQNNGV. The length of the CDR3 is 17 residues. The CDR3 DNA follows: TGTGCCAGCAGACTTACTCCTGGGACAGCAACTAACTATGGCTACACCTTC. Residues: CASRLTPGTATNYGYTF.

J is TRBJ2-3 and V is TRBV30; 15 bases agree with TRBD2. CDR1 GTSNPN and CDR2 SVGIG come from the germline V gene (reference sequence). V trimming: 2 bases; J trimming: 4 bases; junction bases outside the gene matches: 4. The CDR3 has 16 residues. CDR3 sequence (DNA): TGTGCCTGGAGTCGGAGGACTAGCGGGGGGGCAGATACGCAGTATTTT. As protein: CAWSRRTSGGADTQYF.

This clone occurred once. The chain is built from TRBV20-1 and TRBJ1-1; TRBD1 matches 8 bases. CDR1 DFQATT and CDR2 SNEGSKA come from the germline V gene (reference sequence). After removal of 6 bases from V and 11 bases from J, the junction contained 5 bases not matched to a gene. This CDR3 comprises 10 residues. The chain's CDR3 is CSAADRDAFF. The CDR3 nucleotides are TGCAGTGCCGCGGACAGGGACGCTTTCTTT.

The CDR3 coding sequence is TGTGCCAGCAGTTACCTCCAGGGGTTGTCCTACGAGCAGTACTTC. It translates to CASSYLQGLSYEQYF. The chain uses TRBV6-2 or TRBV6-3 and TRBJ2-7; a weak D match, TRBD1 (6 bases). In germline, CDR1 is MNHEY, CDR2 SVGEGT. The CDR3 is made up of 15 amino acids. Trimming shortened V by 2 bases and J by 1 base, and 12 bases separated the two germline ends.

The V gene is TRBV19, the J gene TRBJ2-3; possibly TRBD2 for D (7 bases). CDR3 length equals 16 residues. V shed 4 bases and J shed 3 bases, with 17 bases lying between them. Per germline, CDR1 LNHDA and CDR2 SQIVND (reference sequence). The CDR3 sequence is CASSTRTGGLTDTQYF. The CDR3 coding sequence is TGTGCCAGTAGTACCCGGACGGGGGGCTTAACAGATACGCAGTATTTT.

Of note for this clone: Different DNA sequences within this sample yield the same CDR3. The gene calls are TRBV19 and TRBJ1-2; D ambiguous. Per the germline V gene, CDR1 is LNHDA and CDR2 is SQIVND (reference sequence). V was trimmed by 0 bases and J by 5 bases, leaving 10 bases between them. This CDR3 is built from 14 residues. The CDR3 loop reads CASSIDLQPYGYTF. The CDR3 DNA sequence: TGTGCCAGTAGTATAGATCTCCAGCCTTATGGCTACACCTTC.

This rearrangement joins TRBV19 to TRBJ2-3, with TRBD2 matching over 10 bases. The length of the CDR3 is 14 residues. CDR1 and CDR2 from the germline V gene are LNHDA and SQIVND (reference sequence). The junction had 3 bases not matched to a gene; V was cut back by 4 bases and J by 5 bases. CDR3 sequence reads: CASSTRTSGDTQYF. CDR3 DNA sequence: TGTGCCAGTAGTACTCGGACTAGCGGAGATACGCAGTATTTT.

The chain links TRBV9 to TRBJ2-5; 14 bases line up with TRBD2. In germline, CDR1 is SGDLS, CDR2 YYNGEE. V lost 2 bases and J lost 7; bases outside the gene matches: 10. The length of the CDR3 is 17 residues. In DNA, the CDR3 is TGTGCCAGCAGCGTCGAGGGACTAGCGGGGGCCCTGGGGACCCAGTACTTC. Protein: CASSVEGLAGALGTQYF.

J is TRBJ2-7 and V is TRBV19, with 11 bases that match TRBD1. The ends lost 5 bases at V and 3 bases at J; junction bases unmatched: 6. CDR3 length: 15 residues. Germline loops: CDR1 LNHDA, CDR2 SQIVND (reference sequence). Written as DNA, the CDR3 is TGTGCCAGTAGTGCCCCGGGACAGGGGGTCTACGAGCAGTACTTC. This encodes CASSAPGQGVYEQYF.

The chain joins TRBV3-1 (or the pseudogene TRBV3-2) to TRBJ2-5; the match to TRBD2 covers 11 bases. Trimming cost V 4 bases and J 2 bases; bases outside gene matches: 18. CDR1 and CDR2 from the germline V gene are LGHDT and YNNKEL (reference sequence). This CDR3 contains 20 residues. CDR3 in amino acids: CASSRPRGTSGGIGQETQYF. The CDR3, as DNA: TGTGCCAGCAGCCGCCCCCGGGGGACTAGCGGAGGGATTGGGCAAGAGACCCAGTACTTC.

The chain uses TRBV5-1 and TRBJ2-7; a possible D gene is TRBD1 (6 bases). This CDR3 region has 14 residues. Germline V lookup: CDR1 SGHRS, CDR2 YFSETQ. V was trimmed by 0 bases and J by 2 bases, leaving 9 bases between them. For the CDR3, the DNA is TGCGCCAGCAGCTTGGCGGGACAACCCTACGAGCAGTACTTC. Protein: CASSLAGQPYEQYF.

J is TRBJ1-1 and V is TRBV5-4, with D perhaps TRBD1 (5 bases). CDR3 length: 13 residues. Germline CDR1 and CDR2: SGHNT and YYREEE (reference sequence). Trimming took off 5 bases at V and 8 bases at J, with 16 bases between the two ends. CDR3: CASSYVGAEEAFF. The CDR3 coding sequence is TGTGCCAGCAGTTACGTCGGGGCCGAAGAAGCTTTCTTT. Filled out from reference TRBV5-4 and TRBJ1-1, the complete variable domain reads ETGVTQSPTHLIKTRGQQVTLRCSSQSGHNTVSWYQQALGQGPQFIFQYYREEENGRGNFPPRFSGLQFPNYSSELNVNALELDDSALYLCASSYVGAEEAFFGQGTRLTVV.